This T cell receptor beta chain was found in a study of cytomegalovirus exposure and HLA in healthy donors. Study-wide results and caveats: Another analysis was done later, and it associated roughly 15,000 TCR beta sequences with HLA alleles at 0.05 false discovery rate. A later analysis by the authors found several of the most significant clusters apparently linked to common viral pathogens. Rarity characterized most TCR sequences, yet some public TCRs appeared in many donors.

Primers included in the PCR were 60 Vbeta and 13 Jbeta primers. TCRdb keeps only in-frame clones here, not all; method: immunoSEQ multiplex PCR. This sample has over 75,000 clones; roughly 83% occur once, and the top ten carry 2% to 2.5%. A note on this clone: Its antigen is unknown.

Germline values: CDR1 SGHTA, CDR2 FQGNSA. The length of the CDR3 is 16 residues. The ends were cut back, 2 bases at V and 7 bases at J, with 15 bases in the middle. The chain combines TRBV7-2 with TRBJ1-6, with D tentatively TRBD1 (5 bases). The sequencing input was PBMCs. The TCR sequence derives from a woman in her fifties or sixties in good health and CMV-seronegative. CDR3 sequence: CASSLYWGAQNSPLHF. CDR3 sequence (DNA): TGTGCCAGCAGCTTATATTGGGGCGCACAGAATTCACCCCTCCACTTT.